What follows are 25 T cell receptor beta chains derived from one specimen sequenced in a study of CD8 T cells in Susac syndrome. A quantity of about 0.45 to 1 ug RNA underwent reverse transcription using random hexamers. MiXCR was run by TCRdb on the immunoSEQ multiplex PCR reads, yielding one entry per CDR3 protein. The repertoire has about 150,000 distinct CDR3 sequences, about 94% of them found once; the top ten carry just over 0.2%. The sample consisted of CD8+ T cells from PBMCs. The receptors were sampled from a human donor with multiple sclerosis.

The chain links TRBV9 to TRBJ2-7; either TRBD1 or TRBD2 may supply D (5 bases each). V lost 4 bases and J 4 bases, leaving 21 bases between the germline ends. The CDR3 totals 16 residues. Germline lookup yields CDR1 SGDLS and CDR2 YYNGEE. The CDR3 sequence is CASSPDTSYGVYEQYF. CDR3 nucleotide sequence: TGTGCCAGCAGCCCGGACACAAGCTACGGGGTTTACGAGCAGTACTTC.

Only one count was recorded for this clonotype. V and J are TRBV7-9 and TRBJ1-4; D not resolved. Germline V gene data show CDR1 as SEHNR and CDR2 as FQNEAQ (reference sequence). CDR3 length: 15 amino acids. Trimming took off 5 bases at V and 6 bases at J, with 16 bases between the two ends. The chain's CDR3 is CASSPGVTLDEKLFF. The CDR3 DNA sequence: TGTGCCAGCAGCCCCGGGGTAACCCTGGATGAAAAACTGTTTTTT.

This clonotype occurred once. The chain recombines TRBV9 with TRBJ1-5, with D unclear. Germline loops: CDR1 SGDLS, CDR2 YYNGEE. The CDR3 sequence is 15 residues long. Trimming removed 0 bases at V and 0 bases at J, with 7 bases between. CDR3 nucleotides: TGTGCCAGCAGCGTAGGGTCAAATAGCAATCAGCCCCAGCATTTT. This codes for CASSVGSNSNQPQHF.

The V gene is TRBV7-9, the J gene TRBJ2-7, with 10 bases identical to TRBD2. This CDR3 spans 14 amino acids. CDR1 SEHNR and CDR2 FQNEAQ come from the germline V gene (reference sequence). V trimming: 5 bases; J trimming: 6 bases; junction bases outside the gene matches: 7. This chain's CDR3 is CASSITSGVCEQYF. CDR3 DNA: TGTGCCAGCAGCATAACTAGCGGGGTCTGCGAGCAGTACTTC.

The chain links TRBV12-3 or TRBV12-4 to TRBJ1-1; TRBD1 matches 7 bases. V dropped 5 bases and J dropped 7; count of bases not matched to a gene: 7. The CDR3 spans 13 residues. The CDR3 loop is CASSPRGDSEAFF. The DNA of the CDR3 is TGTGCCAGCAGTCCGCGAGGGGACAGTGAAGCTTTCTTT.

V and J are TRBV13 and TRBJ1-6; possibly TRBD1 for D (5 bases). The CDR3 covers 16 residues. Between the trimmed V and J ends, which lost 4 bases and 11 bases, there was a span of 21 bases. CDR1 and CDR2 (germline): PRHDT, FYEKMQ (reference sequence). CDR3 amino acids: CASSWGGAEGQTPLHF. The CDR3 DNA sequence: TGTGCCAGCAGCTGGGGTGGGGCTGAGGGGCAAACACCCCTCCACTTT.

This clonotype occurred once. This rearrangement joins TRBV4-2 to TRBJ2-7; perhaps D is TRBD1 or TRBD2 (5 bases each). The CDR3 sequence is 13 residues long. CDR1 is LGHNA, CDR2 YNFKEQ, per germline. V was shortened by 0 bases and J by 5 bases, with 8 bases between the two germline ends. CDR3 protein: CASSQDRGDEQYF. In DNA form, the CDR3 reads TGTGCCAGCAGCCAAGATCGAGGGGACGAGCAGTACTTC.

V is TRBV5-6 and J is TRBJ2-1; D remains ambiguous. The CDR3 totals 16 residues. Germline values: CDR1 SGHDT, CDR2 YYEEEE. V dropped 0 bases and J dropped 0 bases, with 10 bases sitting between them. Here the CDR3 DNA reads TGTGCCAGCAGCTTGGCGACTGCCCGCTCCTACAATGAGCAGTTCTTC. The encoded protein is CASSLATARSYNEQFF. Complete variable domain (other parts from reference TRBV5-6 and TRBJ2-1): DAGVTQSPTHLIKTRGQQVTLRCSPKSGHDTVSWYQQALGQGPQFIFQYYEEEERQRGNFPDRFSGHQFPNYSSELNVNALLLGDSALYLCASSLATARSYNEQFFGPGTRLTVL.

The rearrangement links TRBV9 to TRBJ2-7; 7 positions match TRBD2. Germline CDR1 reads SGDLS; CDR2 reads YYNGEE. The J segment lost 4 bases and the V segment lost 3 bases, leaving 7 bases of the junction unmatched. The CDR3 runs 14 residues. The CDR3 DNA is TGTGCCAGCAGCGCCCGGGGAGGGAGGTACGAGCAGTACTTC. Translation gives CASSARGGRYEQYF.

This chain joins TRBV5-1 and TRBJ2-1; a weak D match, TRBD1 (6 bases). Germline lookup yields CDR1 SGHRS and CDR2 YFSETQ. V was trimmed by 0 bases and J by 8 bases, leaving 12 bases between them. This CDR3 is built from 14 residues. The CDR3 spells CASSLARGRDEQFF. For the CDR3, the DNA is TGCGCCAGCAGCTTGGCCAGGGGTAGGGATGAGCAGTTCTTC.

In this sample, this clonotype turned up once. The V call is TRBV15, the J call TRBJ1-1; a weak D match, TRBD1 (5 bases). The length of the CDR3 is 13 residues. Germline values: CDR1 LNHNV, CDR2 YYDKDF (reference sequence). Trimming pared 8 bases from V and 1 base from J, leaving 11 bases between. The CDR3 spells CATGGPSNTEAFF. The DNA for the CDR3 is TGTGCCACCGGGGGTCCGTCGAACACTGAAGCTTTCTTT.

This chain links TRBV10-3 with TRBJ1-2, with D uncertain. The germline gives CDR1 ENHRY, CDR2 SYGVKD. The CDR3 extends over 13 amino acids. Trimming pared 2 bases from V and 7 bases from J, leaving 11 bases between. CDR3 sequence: CAISERPPGGYTF. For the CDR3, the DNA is TGTGCCATCAGTGAGCGGCCTCCTGGTGGCTACACCTTC.

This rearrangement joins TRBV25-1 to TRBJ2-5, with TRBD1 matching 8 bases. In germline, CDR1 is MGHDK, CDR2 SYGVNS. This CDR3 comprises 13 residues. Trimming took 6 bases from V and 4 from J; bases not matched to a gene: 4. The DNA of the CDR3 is TGTGCCAGCAGAGACAGGGGCGGAGAGACCCAGTACTTC. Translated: CASRDRGGETQYF.

CDR3 coding DNA: TGTGCCAGCAGCCCAGGGGTAAACCAGCCCCAGCATTTT. Its protein is CASSPGVNQPQHF. The J gene is TRBJ1-5, the V gene TRBV12-3 or TRBV12-4; D possibly corresponds to TRBD1 (6 bases). The CDR3 length is 13 residues. V lost 6 bases to trimming and J lost 7 bases, with 13 bases between them.

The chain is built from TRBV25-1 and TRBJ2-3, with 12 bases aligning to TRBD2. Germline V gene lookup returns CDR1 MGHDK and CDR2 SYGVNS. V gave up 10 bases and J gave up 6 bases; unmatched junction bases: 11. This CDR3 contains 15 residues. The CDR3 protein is CATITRTSGEDTQYF. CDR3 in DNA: TGTGCCACCATCACAAGGACTAGCGGGGAGGATACGCAGTATTTT.

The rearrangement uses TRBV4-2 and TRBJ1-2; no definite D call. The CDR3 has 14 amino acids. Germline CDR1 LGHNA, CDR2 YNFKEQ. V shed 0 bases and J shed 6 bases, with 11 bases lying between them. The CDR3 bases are TGTGCCAGCAGCCAAGATCGTAGACTGGATGGCTACACCTTC. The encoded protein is CASSQDRRLDGYTF.

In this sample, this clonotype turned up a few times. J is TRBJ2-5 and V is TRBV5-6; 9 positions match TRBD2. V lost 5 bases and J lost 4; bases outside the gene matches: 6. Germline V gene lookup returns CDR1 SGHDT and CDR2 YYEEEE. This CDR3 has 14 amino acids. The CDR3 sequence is CASSLAGGRETQYF. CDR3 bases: TGTGCCAGCAGTCTGGCGGGGGGGCGAGAGACCCAGTACTTC.

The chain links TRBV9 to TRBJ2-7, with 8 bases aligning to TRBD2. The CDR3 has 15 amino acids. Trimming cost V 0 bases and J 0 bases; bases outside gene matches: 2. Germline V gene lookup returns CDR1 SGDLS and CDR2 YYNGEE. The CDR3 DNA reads TGTGCCAGCAGCGTAGGCGGGGGGACCTCCTACGAGCAGTACTTC. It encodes CASSVGGGTSYEQYF.

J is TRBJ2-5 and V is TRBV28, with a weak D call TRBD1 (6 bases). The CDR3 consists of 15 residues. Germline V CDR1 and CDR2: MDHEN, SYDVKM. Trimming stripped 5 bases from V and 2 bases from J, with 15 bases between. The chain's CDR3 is CASSNPDSPQETQYF. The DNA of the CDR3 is TGTGCCAGCAGTAATCCGGACAGTCCTCAAGAGACCCAGTACTTC.

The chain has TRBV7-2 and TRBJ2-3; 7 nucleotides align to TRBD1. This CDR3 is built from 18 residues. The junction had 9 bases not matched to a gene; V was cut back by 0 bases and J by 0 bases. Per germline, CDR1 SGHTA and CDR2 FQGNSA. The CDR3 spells CASSLASRGYSSTDTQYF. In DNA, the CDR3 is TGTGCCAGCAGCTTAGCCAGCAGGGGGTACTCGAGCACAGATACGCAGTATTTT.

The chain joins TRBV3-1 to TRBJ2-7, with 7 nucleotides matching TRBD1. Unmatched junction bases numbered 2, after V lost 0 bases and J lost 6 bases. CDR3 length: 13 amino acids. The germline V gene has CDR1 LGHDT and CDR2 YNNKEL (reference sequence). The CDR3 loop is CASSQDWDSEQYF. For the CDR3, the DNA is TGTGCCAGCAGCCAAGACTGGGACAGCGAGCAGTACTTC.

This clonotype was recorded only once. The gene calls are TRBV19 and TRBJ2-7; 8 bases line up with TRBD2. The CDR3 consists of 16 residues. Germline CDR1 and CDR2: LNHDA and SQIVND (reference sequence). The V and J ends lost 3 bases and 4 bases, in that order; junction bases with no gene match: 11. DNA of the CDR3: TGTGCCAGTAGTATTTTCGGCGGGGGGCCGCAGTACGAGCAGTACTTC. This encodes CASSIFGGGPQYEQYF.

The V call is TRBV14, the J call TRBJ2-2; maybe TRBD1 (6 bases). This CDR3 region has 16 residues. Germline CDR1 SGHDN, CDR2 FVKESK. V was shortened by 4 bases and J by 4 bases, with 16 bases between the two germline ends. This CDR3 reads CASSPIQGRSTGELFF. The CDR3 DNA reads TGTGCCAGCAGCCCCATACAGGGTCGGAGCACCGGGGAGCTGTTTTTT.

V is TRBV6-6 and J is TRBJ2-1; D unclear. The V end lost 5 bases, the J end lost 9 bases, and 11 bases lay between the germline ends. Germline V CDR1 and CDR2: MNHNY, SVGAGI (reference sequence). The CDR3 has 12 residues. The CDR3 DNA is TGTGCCAGCAGTCCCCCGTCGGGTGAGCAGTTCTTC. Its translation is CASSPPSGEQFF.

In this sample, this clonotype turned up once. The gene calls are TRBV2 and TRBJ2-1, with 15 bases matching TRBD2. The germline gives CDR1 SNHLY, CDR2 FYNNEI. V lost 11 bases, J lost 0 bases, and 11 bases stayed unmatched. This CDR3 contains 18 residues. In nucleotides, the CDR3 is TGTGCCCTTCTTGGGACTAGCGGGGGGAGCCTCTCCTACAATGAGCAGTTCTTC. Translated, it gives CALLGTSGGSLSYNEQFF.